This T cell receptor beta chain derives from a study of T cells in localized non-small cell lung cancer. Data came from immunoSEQ multiplex PCR; TCRdb stores just in-frame clones and leaves some out. The table records approximately 31,000 clones, nearly 80% of them present only once. Study findings and constraints: Among blood samples, higher T cell density accompanied longer overall survival. Of the top 100 tumor clones, median roughly 55 were in adjacent lung, approximately 28 among its top 100. In uninvolved adjacent lung, T cell clonality reached its highest value, exceeding tumor. Sequencing was restricted to one tumor region; therefore, heterogeneity remains possible.

Details on this clone: Its antigen is still unknown.

V was clipped by 4 bases and J by 8 bases, with 16 bases between them. The CDR3 runs to 14 residues. The germline CDR1 and CDR2 sequences are SGDLS and YYNGEE. V usage is TRBV9 and J usage is TRBJ1-3; no definite D call. This receptor was identified in a male donor older than 55 with stage II squamous cell lung carcinoma. The sample was peripheral blood, taken before any cancer treatment. Written as DNA, the CDR3 is TGTGCCAGCAGCCTCAGAGGGAGGGAAGACACCATATATTTT. It yields the protein CASSLRGREDTIYF.